Below are 20 T cell receptor beta chains sequenced from a single sample in a study of response to subunit inactivated influenza vaccine (dated by TCRdb to 2016 to 2018). Receptor libraries were prepared by RT-PCR. TCRdb shows the sequencer as Illumina HiSeq 2500. The raw public reads went through TCRdb reprocessing: fastp at Q25, MiXCR clone calling, in-frame beta chains kept. Every entry covers one CDR3 protein and lists the most common genes and DNA from its rows. The sample table lists roughly 650,000 distinct CDR3 sequences, 14% of them with a count of one. In total, the top ten clones hold about 7.6% of the sample. This specimen consisted of PBMCs from blood, obtained 14 days before vaccination. The receptors come from a man between 45 and 60 years old who received an inactivated influenza vaccine. Donor details come from another sample of the same person, matched by shared clones.

This clonotype was detected a few times. The chain recombines TRBV9 with TRBJ2-7; the D gene is possibly TRBD2 (5 bases). CDR1 is SGDLS, CDR2 YYNGEE, per germline. Trimming cost V 4 bases and J 4 bases, with 21 bases left between them. The CDR3 length is 16 residues. The CDR3 loop is CASSPSGGTLSYEQYF. DNA of the CDR3: TGTGCCAGCAGCCCCAGCGGAGGTACCCTATCGTACGAGCAGTACTTC.

The chain is built from TRBV7-9 and TRBJ2-5; D tentatively reads TRBD1 or TRBD2 (5 bases each). V was shortened by 5 bases and J by 6 bases, with 16 bases between the two germline ends. CDR1 is SEHNR and CDR2 is FQNEAQ in the germline V gene (reference sequence). This CDR3 has 14 amino acids. The CDR3 spells CASSVQTEGKTQYF. The CDR3 DNA reads TGTGCCAGCAGCGTACAGACAGAGGGGAAGACCCAGTACTTC.

The chain couples TRBV2 to TRBJ2-2; possibly TRBD1 for D (6 bases). This CDR3 region has 15 residues. Between the trimmed V and J ends, which lost 4 bases and 3 bases, there was a span of 12 bases. Germline CDR1 and CDR2: SNHLY and FYNNEI. In DNA form, the CDR3 reads TGTGCCAGCAGTGCCAGGGCAGGGGACACCGGGGAGCTGTTTTTT. Its translation is CASSARAGDTGELFF. The whole variable domain, remainder taken from reference TRBV2 and TRBJ2-2, is EPEVTQTPSHQVTQMGQEVILRCVPISNHLYFYWYRQILGQKVEFLVSFYNNEISEKSEIFDDQFSVERPDGSNFTLKIRSTKLEDSAMYFCASSARAGDTGELFFGEGSRLTVL.

The V call is TRBV6-1, the J call TRBJ2-7, with TRBD2 matching 14 bases. Germline loops: CDR1 MNHNS, CDR2 SASEGT. The CDR3 covers 15 residues. Trimming at V came to 8 bases and at J to 2 bases, leaving 5 bases not matched to a gene. The CDR3: CASRGLAGAPYEQYF. The CDR3 DNA reads as TGTGCCAGCCGGGGACTAGCGGGAGCACCCTACGAGCAGTACTTC.

J is TRBJ2-7 and V is TRBV19; the D is unclear. Germline loops: CDR1 LNHDA, CDR2 SQIVND (reference sequence). The V gene lost 5 bases and the J gene lost 1 base, with 12 bases spanning the gap. There are 14 residues in the CDR3. Here the CDR3 reads CASSFQSVSYEQYF. As DNA, the CDR3 is TGTGCCAGTAGTTTTCAAAGCGTGTCCTACGAGCAGTACTTC. The full variable domain, its missing parts supplied by reference TRBV19 and TRBJ2-7, is DGGITQSPKYLFRKEGQNVTLSCEQNLNHDAMYWYRQDPGQGLRLIYYSQIVNDFQKGDIAEGYSVSREKKESFPLTVTSAQKNPTAFYLCASSFQSVSYEQYFGPGTRLTVT.

The chain couples TRBV10-3 to TRBJ2-7; tentative D call: TRBD2 (7 bases). The CDR3 has 14 amino acids. Germline CDR1 is ENHRY and CDR2 is SYGVKD. Trimming cost V 7 bases and J 2 bases, with 15 bases left between them. The CDR3 here is CAITQGGTTYEQYF. CDR3 nucleotide sequence: TGTGCCATCACCCAAGGGGGGACTACCTACGAGCAGTACTTC.

This clonotype came up many times. J is TRBJ1-4 and V is TRBV5-1; D is possibly TRBD1 (6 bases). V lost 3 bases and J lost 0, with 6 bases in between. This CDR3 has 14 residues. The germline CDR1 and CDR2 sequences are SGHRS and YFSETQ. The CDR3 bases are TGCGCCAGCAGCTGGACAGCAACTAATGAAAAACTGTTTTTT. It yields the protein CASSWTATNEKLFF.

The chain is built from TRBV11-2 and TRBJ2-2; TRBD2 might be the D (6 bases). The CDR3 has 13 amino acids. V shed 8 bases and J shed 5 bases, with 12 bases lying between them. Germline V gives CDR1 SGHAT, CDR2 FQNNGV. CDR3: CASWRVGTGELFF. CDR3 in DNA: TGTGCCAGCTGGAGGGTCGGGACCGGGGAGCTGTTTTTT.

The table lists this clonotype with many counts. The chain has TRBV12-3 or TRBV12-4 and TRBJ2-1, with D hard to call. Trimming took off 2 bases at V and 10 bases at J, with 12 bases between the two ends. The CDR3 is 13 amino acids. The CDR3 nucleotides are TGTGCCAGCAGTTTATCATCCGCAGAAGAGCAGTTCTTC. Residues: CASSLSSAEEQFF.

This clonotype was observed a handful of times. This rearrangement joins TRBV5-1 to TRBJ2-5; D might be TRBD1 (5 bases). With 1 base removed from V and 2 bases from J, the gap between germline ends came to 12 bases. CDR1 and CDR2 from the germline V gene are SGHRS and YFSETQ. The CDR3 is 15 amino acids. CDR3 DNA sequence: TGCGCCAGCAGCTTGCGGTACGGACAACAAGAGACCCAGTACTTC. Translated: CASSLRYGQQETQYF.

This clonotype has just a few counts. The V gene is TRBV6-2 or TRBV6-3, the J gene TRBJ2-1; D is perhaps TRBD1 or TRBD2 (6 bases each). V lost 0 bases and J 0 bases, leaving 21 bases between the germline ends. The CDR3 has 20 amino acids. CDR1 is MNHEY, CDR2 SVGEGT, per germline. The CDR3 nucleotides read TGTGCCAGCAGTTACTCGGTAGGGGGTGCGGGAATTTCCTCCTACAATGAGCAGTTCTTC. Residues: CASSYSVGGAGISSYNEQFF.

The chain employs TRBV5-1 and TRBJ2-3; 9 positions agree with TRBD1. V shed 4 bases and J 9 bases; nucleotides not matched to a gene: 6. CDR3 length: 13 residues. CDR1 and CDR2 (germline): SGHRS, YFSETQ. The CDR3 DNA reads as TGCGCCAGCAGCACCACCGGGACAGGGACGCAGTATTTT. This encodes CASSTTGTGTQYF.

The chain carries TRBV5-1 and TRBJ2-7; either TRBD1 or TRBD2 may supply D (5 bases each). With 0 bases removed from V and 2 bases from J, the gap between germline ends came to 18 bases. From germline, CDR1 is SGHRS and CDR2 YFSETQ. This CDR3 spans 17 amino acids. CDR3 amino acids: CASSLAPRSRDPYEQYF. In nucleotides, the CDR3 is TGCGCCAGCAGCTTGGCTCCGAGGAGCAGGGACCCCTACGAGCAGTACTTC.

This clonotype was detected a few times. This chain connects TRBV3-1 to TRBJ1-6; 8 bases agree with TRBD1. The germline CDR1 and CDR2 sequences are LGHDT and YNNKEL (reference sequence). The CDR3 consists of 15 residues. V shed 4 bases, J shed 7 bases, and the junction held 6 bases outside the gene matches. The CDR3 spells CASSPRDRYNSPLHF. DNA of the CDR3: TGTGCCAGCAGCCCCCGGGACAGGTACAATTCACCCCTCCACTTT.

This clonotype was seen more than once but under ten times. The V call is TRBV29-1, the J call TRBJ2-7; TRBD1 agrees at 7 bases. The germline V gene encodes CDR1 SQVTM and CDR2 ANQGSEA. There are 14 residues in the CDR3. The junction had 12 bases not matched to a gene; V was cut back by 7 bases and J by 3 bases. The CDR3 DNA is TGCAGCGCCCGAGAGACAGGGTTAATCTACGAGCAGTACTTC. This codes for CSARETGLIYEQYF.

This clonotype was picked up a small number of times. The chain uses TRBV29-1 and TRBJ1-2, with a tentative D call TRBD1 (5 bases). The CDR3 totals 12 residues. The germline CDR1 and CDR2 sequences are SQVTM and ANQGSEA. Trimming pared 5 bases from V and 7 bases from J, leaving 14 bases between. This CDR3 reads CSVSGAQTGYTF. CDR3 coding DNA: TGCAGCGTTTCCGGGGCGCAGACTGGCTACACCTTC.

This clonotype turned up a few times. The chain combines TRBV12-3 or TRBV12-4 with TRBJ2-5; D possibly corresponds to TRBD2 (7 bases). The CDR3 has 15 amino acids. V was cut by 6 bases and J by 3 bases, with 17 bases left in between. Written as DNA, the CDR3 is TGTGCCAGCAGCCAACTCGGGGGGCCCAAAGAGACCCAGTACTTC. Protein product: CASSQLGGPKETQYF.

This clonotype came up many times. The chain is built from TRBV20-1 and TRBJ1-5, with a weak D call TRBD1 (5 bases). Germline-derived CDR1 and CDR2 are DFQATT and SNEGSKA (reference sequence). CDR3 length equals 13 residues. Trimming left V 3 bases short and J 1 base short, with 7 bases between. CDR3 nucleotide sequence: TGCAGTGCTAGTGGGGCGAGCAATCAGCCCCAGCATTTT. As protein: CSASGASNQPQHF.

V gene TRBV20-1 combines with J gene TRBJ2-2; either TRBD1 or TRBD2 may supply D (5 bases each). The V and J ends lost 2 bases and 0 bases respectively, with 13 bases between them. Per the germline V gene, CDR1 is DFQATT and CDR2 is SNEGSKA (reference sequence). This CDR3 is 16 amino acids long. DNA for the CDR3: TGCAGTGCTAGATTTCGGGACGGGACGAACACCGGGGAGCTGTTTTTT. It encodes CSARFRDGTNTGELFF.

The chain joins TRBV29-1 to TRBJ1-1; 7 bases are shared with TRBD1. The CDR3 runs to 12 residues. Trimming took 6 bases from V and 6 from J; bases not matched to a gene: 7. Looked up from germline, CDR1 is SQVTM and CDR2 is ANQGSEA. CDR3 protein: CSVGQGVAEAFF. The CDR3 nucleotides are TGCAGCGTCGGTCAGGGGGTCGCTGAAGCTTTCTTT.